These 17 T cell receptor beta chains share one sample of origin, sequenced in a study of blood T cell repertoires in COVID-19 (dated by TCRdb to the early 2020s). The library came from the immunoSEQ multiplex PCR assay. TCRdb retrieved this table from immuneACCESS and kept in-frame rearrangements only. Not all clones are present; in checked studies, unresolved V genes account for under half, and no reason is known for the remainder. The sample data list 200,000 or so clones, and 70% to 90% of these were observed just once. In total, the top ten clones hold roughly 3% of the sample. The sequenced sample consisted of peripheral blood. These receptor sequences come from a man aged 55-75 years with acute or convalescent COVID-19.

Concerning this clone itself: Other DNA variants within this sample encode the same CDR3. The J gene is TRBJ2-7, the V gene TRBV20-1; a possible D gene is TRBD1 (5 bases). This CDR3 comprises 11 residues. Germline CDR1 and CDR2: DFQATT and SNEGSKA (reference sequence). V was clipped by 5 bases and J by 3 bases, with 8 bases between them. The CDR3 coding sequence is TGCAGTGCTGCCAGGGACTACGAGCAGTACTTC. It encodes CSAARDYEQYF.

This chain uses TRBV6-5 with TRBJ1-5, with unresolved D. The CDR3 runs 15 residues. The ends were cut back, 6 bases at V and 0 bases at J, with 12 bases in the middle. Germline CDR1 is MNHEY and CDR2 is SVGAGI. The CDR3 protein is CASRLTEHSNQPQHF. The CDR3 bases are TGTGCCAGCAGGCTTACAGAGCATAGCAATCAGCCCCAGCATTTT.

The chain recombines TRBV27 with TRBJ1-1; D is possibly TRBD1 (6 bases). The CDR3 runs 14 residues. V gave up 5 bases and J gave up 7 bases, with 17 bases separating them. CDR1 and CDR2 (germline): MNHEY, SMNVEV (reference sequence). Written as DNA, the CDR3 is TGTGCCAGCAGTCCCCCCTGGGGGACACGTGAAGCTTTCTTT. It yields the protein CASSPPWGTREAFF.

V is TRBV11-1 and J is TRBJ2-1; tentative D call: TRBD1 (6 bases). Germline V lookup: CDR1 SGHAT, CDR2 FQDESV (reference sequence). The CDR3 is 14 residues long. Trimming removed 5 bases from V and 3 bases from J, with 11 bases in between. CDR3 sequence reads: CASSQTQGYNEQFF. CDR3 in DNA: TGTGCCAGCAGCCAAACACAGGGCTACAATGAGCAGTTCTTC.

Concerning this clone: The sample contains more than one DNA sequence encoding this CDR3. The chain employs TRBV29-1 and TRBJ2-7, with 8 bases fitting TRBD1. The CDR3 extends over 13 amino acids. Germline loops: CDR1 SQVTM, CDR2 ANQGSEA. The ends lost 3 bases at V and 2 bases at J; junction bases unmatched: 3. The CDR3 coding sequence is TGCAGCGTTGATGGCAGGGGGCCCTACGAGCAGTACTTC. Its translation is CSVDGRGPYEQYF.

The chain links TRBV7-9 to TRBJ1-4; D is possibly TRBD1 (5 bases). Germline V gives CDR1 SEHNR, CDR2 FQNEAQ (reference sequence). The CDR3 sequence is 13 residues long. V lost 1 base to trimming and J lost 11 bases, with 11 bases between them. The CDR3 sequence is CASSLDPGHKLFF. CDR3 nucleotide sequence: TGTGCCAGCAGCTTAGATCCAGGGCACAAACTGTTTTTT.

The chain is built from TRBV6-1 and TRBJ1-1, with D unclear. Germline assignment: CDR1 MNHNS and CDR2 SASEGT. Trimming took off 2 bases at V and 1 base at J, with 5 bases between the two ends. The length of the CDR3 is 13 residues. CDR3 bases: TGTGCCAGCAGTGAAACAGCGAACACTGAAGCTTTCTTT. Residues: CASSETANTEAFF.

The genes are TRBV5-6 and TRBJ2-7, with 9 positions matching TRBD1. This CDR3 is built from 16 residues. Trimming cost V 2 bases and J 2 bases; bases outside gene matches: 8. Germline V gives CDR1 SGHDT, CDR2 YYEEEE. The CDR3 DNA follows: TGTGCCAGCAGCTTACCGGGACAGGGAAAACCCTACGAGCAGTACTTC. This codes for CASSLPGQGKPYEQYF.

V gene TRBV3-1 (or the pseudogene TRBV3-2) combines with J gene TRBJ2-3; 8 bases align to TRBD1. With 3 bases clipped from V and 0 bases from J, the junction kept 11 bases outside the gene matches. This CDR3 comprises 18 residues. Germline-derived CDR1 and CDR2 are LGHDT and YNNKEL (reference sequence). For the CDR3, the DNA is TGTGCCAGCAGCCACGGAACAAGACAGGGGTCTAGCACAGATACGCAGTATTTT. Its translation is CASSHGTRQGSSTDTQYF.

This clone came up many times. The identical CDR3 is also encoded by other nucleotide sequences in the sample. This chain connects TRBV24-1 to TRBJ2-1, with 9 positions matching TRBD1. V gave up 4 bases and J gave up 0 bases; unmatched junction bases: 3. The CDR3 consists of 16 residues. Germline assignment: CDR1 KGHDR and CDR2 SFDVKD. CDR3 DNA: TGTGCCACCAGTGACCCGACAGGGGGCTCCTACAATGAGCAGTTCTTC. Protein sequence: CATSDPTGGSYNEQFF.

V and J are TRBV3-1 (or the pseudogene TRBV3-2) and TRBJ2-5; 10 nucleotides match TRBD2. The CDR3 consists of 18 residues. CDR1 LGHDT and CDR2 YNNKEL come from the germline V gene (reference sequence). J lost 0 bases, V lost 4 bases, and 11 bases had no gene match. The CDR3 is CASSPGASGGLYQETQYF. CDR3 DNA: TGTGCCAGCAGCCCTGGAGCTAGCGGGGGCCTGTACCAAGAGACCCAGTACTTC.

Here the CDR3 DNA reads TGTGCCAGCAGCCCCGGACTAGTAAAGCAGTTCTTC. Translation gives CASSPGLVKQFF. V gene TRBV7-3 combines with J gene TRBJ2-1, with 7 nucleotides matching TRBD2. Germline assignment: CDR1 SGHTA and CDR2 FQGTGA. This CDR3 has 12 residues. J gave up 11 bases and V 5 bases, and 6 bases lay outside the gene matches. Looking up the rest from reference TRBV7-3 and TRBJ2-1 gives the full variable domain: GAGVSQTPSNKVTEKGKYVELRCDPISGHTALYWYRQSLGQGPEFLIYFQGTGAADDSGLPNDRFFAVRPEGSVSTLKIQRTERGDSAVYLCASSPGLVKQFFGPGTRLTVL.

The chain has TRBV7-3 and TRBJ2-1; D possibly corresponds to TRBD2 (5 bases). In germline, CDR1 is SGHTA, CDR2 FQGTGA. The CDR3 is 13 amino acids. V lost 4 bases to trimming and J lost 3 bases, with 7 bases between them. The CDR3 DNA reads as TGTGCCAGCAGCTGGGGAGACTACAATGAGCAGTTCTTC. Residues: CASSWGDYNEQFF.

The chain couples TRBV27 to TRBJ1-1; TRBD1 is a possible D gene (6 bases). This CDR3 has 14 residues. Germline V gene data show CDR1 as MNHEY and CDR2 as SMNVEV (reference sequence). V was cut by 5 bases and J by 4 bases, with 14 bases left in between. CDR3 loop: CASSPDSSPTEAFF. CDR3 in DNA: TGTGCCAGCAGTCCGGACAGTTCTCCCACTGAAGCTTTCTTT.

The chain recombines TRBV19 with TRBJ1-2; D is perhaps TRBD1 (5 bases). The CDR3 has 15 residues. Deletions cut 5 bases from V and 4 bases from J, with 17 bases between. The germline CDR1 and CDR2 sequences are LNHDA and SQIVND (reference sequence). The CDR3 region is CASSAIQARGYGYTF. CDR3 nucleotide sequence: TGTGCCAGTAGTGCTATACAGGCTCGAGGCTATGGCTACACCTTC.

J is TRBJ1-6 and V is TRBV7-8; 9 bases are shared with TRBD1. Germline loops: CDR1 SGHVS, CDR2 FQNEAQ. The V segment lost 2 bases and the J segment 7 bases; nucleotides outside the gene matches: 12. The CDR3 covers 18 residues. DNA of the CDR3: TGTGCCAGCAGCTTAATCTTGGTACAGGGGGCCGAAAATTCACCCCTCCACTTT. Its protein product is CASSLILVQGAENSPLHF. The full variable domain, completed using reference TRBV7-8 and TRBJ1-6, is GAGVSQSPRYKVAKRGQDVALRCDPISGHVSLFWYQQALGQGPEFLTYFQNEAQLDKSGLPSDRFFAERPEGSVSTLKIQRTQQEDSAVYLCASSLILVQGAENSPLHFGNGTRLTVT.

The genes are TRBV5-4 and TRBJ1-4; 10 bases line up with TRBD1. The CDR3 contains 16 residues. J was trimmed by 2 bases and V by 1 base; bases with no gene match: 2. The germline gives CDR1 SGHNT, CDR2 YYREEE (reference sequence). The CDR3 is CASSLRTGGTNEKLFF. DNA of the CDR3: TGTGCCAGCAGCTTGCGGACAGGGGGTACTAATGAAAAACTGTTTTTT.